This T cell receptor beta chain was found in a study of cytomegalovirus exposure and HLA in healthy donors. PCR amplification relied on 60 Vbeta primers (plus 13 Jbeta primers). Generated by immunoSEQ multiplex PCR, the TCRdb table keeps only in-frame clones and is missing some. The sample records tens of thousands of clones, almost 75% being singletons. Notes on the study in general: The authors confirmed in vitro that three CMV-associated chains were specific for CMV antigens.

CDR1 is SEHNR, CDR2 FQNEAQ, per germline (reference sequence). V was clipped by 5 bases and J by 4 bases, with 12 bases between them. The CDR3 loop spans 13 amino acids. With regard to this clone: Antigen specificity is unknown.

The TCR sequence derives from a man aged 45-60 years in good health and CMV-seronegative. This chain uses TRBV7-9 with TRBJ2-7; possibly TRBD1 for D (6 bases). Material: PBMCs. The CDR3 nucleotides are TGTGCCAGCAGCCCAGGGGTCGGATACGAGCAGTACTTC. Its protein is CASSPGVGYEQYF.